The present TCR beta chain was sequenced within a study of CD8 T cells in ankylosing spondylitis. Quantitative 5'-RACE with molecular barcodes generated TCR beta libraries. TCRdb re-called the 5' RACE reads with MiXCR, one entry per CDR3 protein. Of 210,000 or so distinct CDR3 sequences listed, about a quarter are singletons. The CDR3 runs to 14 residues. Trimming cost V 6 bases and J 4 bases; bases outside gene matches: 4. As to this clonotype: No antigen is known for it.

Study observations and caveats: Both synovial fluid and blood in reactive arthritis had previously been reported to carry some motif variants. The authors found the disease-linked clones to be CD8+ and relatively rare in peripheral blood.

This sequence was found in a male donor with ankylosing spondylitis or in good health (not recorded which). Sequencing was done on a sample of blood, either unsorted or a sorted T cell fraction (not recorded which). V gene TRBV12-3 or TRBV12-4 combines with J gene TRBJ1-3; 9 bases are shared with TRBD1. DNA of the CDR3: TGTGCCAGCAGAACCGGGACAGGGGGAAACACCATATATTTT. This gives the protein CASRTGTGGNTIYF.